Given below is one TCR beta chain in context. Its antigen is undetermined. Germline and junction disagree at one end, which may indicate a read error. Synthesis of TCR cDNA relied on 5'RACE template switching, which attached a universal primer site and UMIs. TCRdb used MiXCR to reprocess the 5' RACE reads, holding one entry per CDR3 protein. Here the sample spans fewer than 450,000 distinct CDR3 sequences, around 10% being singletons. The source of the sample is a study of T cells after yellow fever vaccination. Findings and limits, study-wide: Abundant clonotypes from the bulk population could have been carried over as contaminants into FACS-sorted repertoires. Although the secondary response was weaker, it peaked faster, at day 5 versus 15. Subsequent booster samples again held most clones from primary vaccination (96% CD4, approximately 86% CD8).

The germline gives CDR1 LNHDA, CDR2 SQIVND (reference sequence). The CDR3 runs 13 residues. This chain uses TRBV19 with TRBJ1-4; no clear D. The sequence was obtained from a man between 18 and 35 years old who received the YFV17D yellow fever vaccine. The sequencing here drew on PBMCs, taken on the day of the first yellow fever vaccination. CDR3: CAAMGRTHEKLFF. CDR3 nucleotide sequence: TGTGCCGCCATGGGGAGAACTCATGAAAAACTGTTTTTT.